The present entry profiles one TCR beta chain with its context. The data belong to a study of blood T cell repertoires in COVID-19. This CDR3 is built from 14 residues. Trimming shortened V by 0 bases and J by 7 bases, and 12 bases separated the two germline ends. The V gene's germline CDR1 is MGHRA and CDR2 YSYEKL. Here immunoSEQ multiplex PCR was the method, and the copy in TCRdb shows in-frame clones only, minus some. The repertoire holds a few hundred thousand clones, with approximately 84% as singletons. Material for sequencing was PBMCs or T cells enriched from blood (not recorded which). The V and J genes are TRBV4-1 and TRBJ2-5; D might be TRBD2 (5 bases). This receptor was taken from a young woman who had recovered from COVID-19. CDR3 bases: TGCGCCAGCAGCCAAGAGGGAGCCCGGGGGACCCAGTACTTC. As protein: CASSQEGARGTQYF.